This is a list of T cell receptor beta chains from one sample in a study of T-cell memory formation after mild COVID-19. MiXCR, run by TCRdb on the 5' RACE reads, gives a single entry per CDR3 protein. The table shows under 350,000 distinct CDR3 sequences, with under 20% occurring only once. Sequenced: PBMCs or a T cell subset sorted from them (not recorded which). Source of these receptors: a young man who had mild COVID-19 (a few samples of this study predate the infection). Cell type and time point are not known. Each CDR3 is given with its conserved first and last residue. Each record gives: CDR3 protein, CDR3 DNA, D gene, clone size, CDR3 length, J gene, V gene. The D gene is left open where the match is weak. The size of a clone is reported for some rows only, either as once, few or many, or as a class for expanded clones.

CDR3 protein: CASSLTVYNEQFF
CDR3 DNA: TGTGCCAGCAGCCTCACCGTTTACAATGAGCAGTTCTTC
D gene: NA
clone size: NA
CDR3 length: 13
J gene: TRBJ2-1
V gene: TRBV7-9

CDR3 protein: CSASPLVGDTQYF
CDR3 DNA: TGCAGTGCTTCCCCCCTAGTGGGAGATACGCAGTATTTT
D gene: NA
clone size: NA
CDR3 length: 13
J gene: TRBJ2-3
V gene: TRBV20-1

CDR3 protein: CATSDPGGTSTDTQYF
CDR3 DNA: TGTGCCACCAGTGATCCAGGGGGGACTAGCACAGATACGCAGTATTTT
D gene: NA
clone size: few
CDR3 length: 16
J gene: TRBJ2-3
V gene: TRBV24-1

CDR3 protein: CASRSGGREQFF
CDR3 DNA: TGTGCCAGCAGATCGGGGGGCCGAGAGCAGTTCTTC
D gene: NA
clone size: NA
CDR3 length: 12
J gene: TRBJ2-1
V gene: TRBV6-2/TRBV6-3

CDR3 protein: CSARRAYEQYF
CDR3 DNA: TGCAGTGCTAGAAGAGCGTACGAGCAGTACTTC
D gene: NA
clone size: NA
CDR3 length: 11
J gene: TRBJ2-7
V gene: TRBV20-1

CDR3 protein: CASSVSAGAQGETQYF
CDR3 DNA: TGTGCCAGCAGCGTATCAGCGGGGGCCCAAGGGGAGACCCAGTACTTC
D gene: TRBD2
clone size: NA
CDR3 length: 16
J gene: TRBJ2-5
V gene: TRBV9

CDR3 protein: CAVTGEIAKNIQYF
CDR3 DNA: TGTGCCGTCACAGGGGAAATCGCCAAAAACATTCAGTACTTC
D gene: TRBD1
clone size: NA
CDR3 length: 14
J gene: TRBJ2-4
V gene: TRBV15

CDR3 protein: CASSQTTETNYGYTF
CDR3 DNA: TGCGCCAGCAGCCAGACGACAGAGACCAACTATGGCTACACCTTC
D gene: NA
clone size: many
CDR3 length: 15
J gene: TRBJ1-2
V gene: TRBV4-1

CDR3 protein: CASSPMRVQPQHF
CDR3 DNA: TGTGCCAGCAGTCCCATGAGGGTTCAGCCCCAGCATTTT
D gene: NA
clone size: NA
CDR3 length: 13
J gene: TRBJ1-5
V gene: TRBV12-3/TRBV12-4

CDR3 protein: CASSLAGGGAGTEAFF
CDR3 DNA: TGTGCCAGCAGCTTAGCGGGGGGGGGCGCGGGCACTGAAGCTTTCTTT
D gene: NA
clone size: few
CDR3 length: 16
J gene: TRBJ1-1
V gene: TRBV7-2

CDR3 protein: CASSDQSYEQYF
CDR3 DNA: TGTGCCAGCAGTGACCAGTCCTACGAGCAGTACTTC
D gene: NA
clone size: NA
CDR3 length: 12
J gene: TRBJ2-7
V gene: TRBV2

CDR3 protein: CAGYGYTF
CDR3 DNA: TGTGCCGGCTATGGCTACACCTTC
D gene: NA
clone size: few
CDR3 length: 8
J gene: TRBJ1-2
V gene: TRBV6-2/TRBV6-3

CDR3 protein: CASSLGDGTASNQPQHF
CDR3 DNA: TGCGCCAGCAGCTTGGGGGACGGGACGGCAAGCAATCAGCCCCAGCATTTT
D gene: NA
clone size: NA
CDR3 length: 17
J gene: TRBJ1-5
V gene: TRBV5-1

CDR3 protein: CASRPGELFF
CDR3 DNA: TGTGCCAGCAGGCCCGGGGAGCTGTTTTTT
D gene: NA
clone size: few
CDR3 length: 10
J gene: TRBJ2-2
V gene: TRBV6-5

CDR3 protein: CASSVGASEANEQFF
CDR3 DNA: TGTGCCAGCAGCGTAGGGGCTAGCGAAGCCAATGAGCAGTTCTTC
D gene: NA
clone size: few
CDR3 length: 15
J gene: TRBJ2-1
V gene: TRBV9

CDR3 protein: CASSEWAVNTEAFF
CDR3 DNA: TGCGCCAGCAGTGAGTGGGCTGTGAACACTGAAGCTTTCTTT
D gene: NA
clone size: few
CDR3 length: 14
J gene: TRBJ1-1
V gene: TRBV10-2

CDR3 protein: CAGMAGGSVNEQFF
CDR3 DNA: TGTGCCGGCATGGCGGGGGGATCTGTAAATGAGCAGTTCTTC
D gene: TRBD2
clone size: NA
CDR3 length: 14
J gene: TRBJ2-1
V gene: TRBV30

CDR3 protein: CASVWPSGGADEQFF
CDR3 DNA: TGTGCCAGCGTTTGGCCCAGCGGGGGGGCGGATGAGCAGTTCTTC
D gene: TRBD2
clone size: few
CDR3 length: 15
J gene: TRBJ2-1
V gene: TRBV6-2/TRBV6-3

CDR3 protein: CASSHARETQYF
CDR3 DNA: TGTGCCAGCAGCCACGCCCGAGAGACCCAGTACTTC
D gene: NA
clone size: NA
CDR3 length: 12
J gene: TRBJ2-5
V gene: TRBV5-5

CDR3 protein: CASSLEYGGYTF
CDR3 DNA: TGTGCCAGCAGCTTGGAGTACGGTGGCTACACCTTC
D gene: NA
clone size: NA
CDR3 length: 12
J gene: TRBJ1-2
V gene: TRBV5-4

CDR3 protein: CASTTGGGSNDEQFF
CDR3 DNA: TGTGCCAGCACCACTGGGGGCGGGTCTAATGATGAGCAGTTCTTC
D gene: NA
clone size: NA
CDR3 length: 15
J gene: TRBJ2-1
V gene: TRBV12-3/TRBV12-4

CDR3 protein: CASSQEIPILYEQYF
CDR3 DNA: TGCGCCAGCAGCCAGGAAATCCCGATTCTCTACGAGCAGTACTTC
D gene: NA
clone size: NA
CDR3 length: 15
J gene: TRBJ2-7
V gene: TRBV4-1

CDR3 protein: CASSLRGRYNEQFF
CDR3 DNA: TGTGCCAGCAGCTTAAGGGGCCGTTACAATGAGCAGTTCTTC
D gene: NA
clone size: few
CDR3 length: 14
J gene: TRBJ2-1
V gene: TRBV5-8

CDR3 protein: CASSFLRGQETQYF
CDR3 DNA: TGTGCCAGCAGTTTTCTCCGGGGCCAAGAGACCCAGTACTTC
D gene: NA
clone size: NA
CDR3 length: 14
J gene: TRBJ2-5
V gene: TRBV28

CDR3 protein: CASSSPVRDRDTQYF
CDR3 DNA: TGTGCCAGCAGCTCCCCGGTGAGAGACAGAGATACGCAGTATTTT
D gene: NA
clone size: NA
CDR3 length: 15
J gene: TRBJ2-3
V gene: TRBV5-6

CDR3 protein: CASSKDRGLVNEQFF
CDR3 DNA: TGTGCCAGTAGTAAAGACAGGGGGCTGGTCAATGAGCAGTTCTTC
D gene: TRBD1
clone size: few
CDR3 length: 15
J gene: TRBJ2-1
V gene: TRBV19

CDR3 protein: CASSLVRGVTGELFF
CDR3 DNA: TGTGCCAGCAGCTTAGTGAGGGGCGTCACCGGGGAGCTGTTTTTT
D gene: NA
clone size: many
CDR3 length: 15
J gene: TRBJ2-2
V gene: TRBV7-6

CDR3 protein: CASSLSHRGGEQYF
CDR3 DNA: TGCGCCAGCAGCTTGAGTCACAGGGGTGGTGAGCAGTACTTC
D gene: TRBD1
clone size: few
CDR3 length: 14
J gene: TRBJ2-7
V gene: TRBV5-1

CDR3 protein: CASSRYVENQPQHF
CDR3 DNA: TGTGCCAGCAGTCGATACGTTGAAAATCAGCCCCAGCATTTT
D gene: NA
clone size: few
CDR3 length: 14
J gene: TRBJ1-5
V gene: TRBV6-6

CDR3 protein: CASSAGTGVETQYF
CDR3 DNA: TGTGCCAGCAGCGCCGGGACAGGGGTAGAGACCCAGTACTTC
D gene: TRBD1
clone size: many
CDR3 length: 14
J gene: TRBJ2-5
V gene: TRBV12-3/TRBV12-4

CDR3 protein: CASSFGRGASTDTQYF
CDR3 DNA: TGTGCCAGCAGCTTCGGCAGGGGGGCTAGCACAGATACGCAGTATTTT
D gene: NA
clone size: NA
CDR3 length: 16
J gene: TRBJ2-3
V gene: TRBV5-8

CDR3 protein: CSAVPQGSYGYTF
CDR3 DNA: TGCAGTGCTGTCCCACAGGGATCCTATGGCTACACCTTC
D gene: NA
clone size: NA
CDR3 length: 13
J gene: TRBJ1-2
V gene: TRBV20-1

CDR3 protein: CATRGGREQYF
CDR3 DNA: TGTGCCACCCGTGGGGGGCGCGAGCAGTACTTC
D gene: NA
clone size: few
CDR3 length: 11
J gene: TRBJ2-7
V gene: TRBV7-2

CDR3 protein: CASSLVNWETQYF
CDR3 DNA: TGTGCCAGCAGCTTAGTAAACTGGGAGACCCAGTACTTC
D gene: NA
clone size: few
CDR3 length: 13
J gene: TRBJ2-5
V gene: TRBV7-2

CDR3 protein: CASSLEGQPYGYTF
CDR3 DNA: TGTGCCAGCAGCTTAGAGGGACAGCCCTATGGCTACACCTTC
D gene: TRBD1
clone size: few
CDR3 length: 14
J gene: TRBJ1-2
V gene: TRBV7-9

CDR3 protein: CASSLRQGGETQYF
CDR3 DNA: TGTGCCAGCAGCCTACGACAGGGGGGAGAGACCCAGTACTTC
D gene: TRBD1
clone size: NA
CDR3 length: 14
J gene: TRBJ2-5
V gene: TRBV6-6

CDR3 protein: CASSLLAGVNRKYF
CDR3 DNA: TGCGCCAGCAGCCTGTTAGCGGGGGTCAATAGAAAGTATTTT
D gene: TRBD2
clone size: NA
CDR3 length: 14
J gene: TRBJ2-3
V gene: TRBV4-1

CDR3 protein: CASSPTGLVSDEQYF
CDR3 DNA: TGTGCCAGCAGCCCAACGGGACTCGTGTCAGACGAGCAGTACTTC
D gene: NA
clone size: NA
CDR3 length: 15
J gene: TRBJ2-7
V gene: TRBV7-6

CDR3 protein: CASSQGTSGGYEQYF
CDR3 DNA: TGCGCCAGCAGCCAAGGGACTAGCGGGGGTTACGAGCAGTACTTC
D gene: TRBD2
clone size: NA
CDR3 length: 15
J gene: TRBJ2-7
V gene: TRBV5-1

CDR3 protein: CAAIQVGGTEAFF
CDR3 DNA: TGTGCCGCCATACAGGTTGGAGGTACTGAAGCTTTCTTT
D gene: NA
clone size: NA
CDR3 length: 13
J gene: TRBJ1-1
V gene: TRBV6-6

CDR3 protein: CASNRDTEAFF
CDR3 DNA: TGTGCCAGCAACCGGGACACTGAAGCTTTCTTT
D gene: NA
clone size: NA
CDR3 length: 11
J gene: TRBJ1-1
V gene: TRBV5-6

CDR3 protein: CASRGTGDYEQYF
CDR3 DNA: TGTGCCAGCCGGGGGACAGGGGATTACGAGCAGTACTTC
D gene: TRBD1
clone size: few
CDR3 length: 13
J gene: TRBJ2-7
V gene: TRBV7-9

CDR3 protein: CASSPVSPLHF
CDR3 DNA: TGTGCCAGCAGTCCGGTTTCACCCCTCCACTTT
D gene: NA
clone size: NA
CDR3 length: 11
J gene: TRBJ1-6
V gene: TRBV2

CDR3 protein: CASSLWAGLPGTDTQYF
CDR3 DNA: TGTGCCAGCAGCCTCTGGGCGGGACTCCCAGGCACAGATACGCAGTATTTT
D gene: NA
clone size: NA
CDR3 length: 17
J gene: TRBJ2-3
V gene: TRBV7-2

CDR3 protein: CASSVAPNRGYGANVLTF
CDR3 DNA: TGTGCCAGCAGCGTAGCCCCCAACAGGGGGTATGGGGCCAACGTCCTGACTTTC
D gene: TRBD1
clone size: few
CDR3 length: 18
J gene: TRBJ2-6
V gene: TRBV9

CDR3 protein: CASSFSSGGYKDTQYF
CDR3 DNA: TGTGCCAGCAGTTTTTCTAGCGGGGGGTACAAGGATACGCAGTATTTT
D gene: TRBD2
clone size: few
CDR3 length: 16
J gene: TRBJ2-3
V gene: TRBV27

CDR3 protein: CASGLVQGDPTGELFF
CDR3 DNA: TGTGCTAGTGGTTTGGTACAGGGGGATCCGACCGGGGAGCTGTTTTTT
D gene: TRBD1
clone size: few
CDR3 length: 16
J gene: TRBJ2-2
V gene: TRBV12-5

CDR3 protein: CASSTSGPSNQPQHF
CDR3 DNA: TGTGCCAGCTCAACATCCGGGCCTAGCAATCAGCCCCAGCATTTT
D gene: NA
clone size: NA
CDR3 length: 15
J gene: TRBJ1-5
V gene: TRBV18

CDR3 protein: CASSLRREETQYF
CDR3 DNA: TGTGCCAGCAGCTTACGCAGGGAAGAGACCCAGTACTTC
D gene: NA
clone size: many
CDR3 length: 13
J gene: TRBJ2-5
V gene: TRBV7-6

CDR3 protein: CSASSGQFLATNEKLFF
CDR3 DNA: TGCAGTGCTAGCTCTGGACAGTTTCTTGCAACTAATGAAAAACTGTTTTTT
D gene: NA
clone size: few
CDR3 length: 17
J gene: TRBJ1-4
V gene: TRBV20-1

CDR3 protein: CASSVEPTGANVLTF
CDR3 DNA: TGTGCCAGCAGCGTAGAACCCACTGGGGCCAACGTCCTGACTTTC
D gene: NA
clone size: NA
CDR3 length: 15
J gene: TRBJ2-6
V gene: TRBV9

CDR3 protein: CASSSTGSRGGYTF
CDR3 DNA: TGTGCCAGCTCTTCGACAGGGTCAAGGGGTGGCTACACCTTC
D gene: TRBD1
clone size: once
CDR3 length: 14
J gene: TRBJ1-2
V gene: TRBV2

CDR3 protein: CASSVTGLQETQYF
CDR3 DNA: TGTGCCAGCAGCGTGACGGGGCTCCAAGAGACCCAGTACTTC
D gene: NA
clone size: NA
CDR3 length: 14
J gene: TRBJ2-5
V gene: TRBV9

CDR3 protein: CASSPEGGNQPQHF
CDR3 DNA: TGTGCCAGCAGCCCCGAGGGGGGAAATCAGCCCCAGCATTTT
D gene: NA
clone size: NA
CDR3 length: 14
J gene: TRBJ1-5
V gene: TRBV12-3/TRBV12-4

CDR3 protein: CASSSVWRPGNTIYF
CDR3 DNA: TGTGCCAGCAGCTCCGTGTGGAGGCCTGGAAACACCATATATTTT
D gene: NA
clone size: NA
CDR3 length: 15
J gene: TRBJ1-3
V gene: TRBV7-2

CDR3 protein: CASSAHLGTGELFF
CDR3 DNA: TGTGCCAGCAGCGCCCATCTAGGAACCGGGGAGCTGTTTTTT
D gene: NA
clone size: NA
CDR3 length: 14
J gene: TRBJ2-2
V gene: TRBV7-9

CDR3 protein: CASSMQGAHEQYF
CDR3 DNA: TGTGCCAGTAGTATGCAGGGGGCCCACGAGCAGTACTTC
D gene: TRBD1
clone size: NA
CDR3 length: 13
J gene: TRBJ2-7
V gene: TRBV19